A single sample is the source of the 19 T cell receptor beta chains below, sequenced in a study of early T cells in non-severe SARS-CoV-2 infection. TCRdb re-called the 5' RACE reads with MiXCR, one entry per CDR3 protein. The sample has just under 30,000 distinct CDR3 sequences; about 5% are singletons. The sample consisted of whole blood. The receptors stem from an adult who was a healthcare worker with PCR-confirmed SARS-CoV-2 infection or an uninfected control (not recorded which).

This clonotype has only a few counts. The V gene is TRBV7-2, the J gene TRBJ1-4, with 7 positions matching TRBD1. CDR1 is SGHTA, CDR2 FQGNSA, per germline. CDR3 size: 15 residues. With V trimmed by 5 bases and J by 5 bases, 8 bases remained unmatched. The CDR3 is CASSPRGTVNEKLFF. CDR3 coding DNA: TGTGCCAGCAGCCCGAGAGGGACAGTGAATGAAAAACTGTTTTTT.

This clonotype has at least ten counts. This chain joins TRBV29-1 and TRBJ2-2; the match to TRBD2 covers 9 bases. After removal of 3 bases from V and 4 bases from J, the junction contained 12 bases not matched to a gene. This CDR3 is 17 amino acids long. The V gene's germline CDR1 is SQVTM and CDR2 ANQGSEA. This CDR3 is CSVEGLAGRVSTGELFF. The CDR3 bases are TGCAGCGTTGAGGGGCTAGCGGGAAGGGTTAGCACCGGGGAGCTGTTTTTT.

This clonotype was counted many times. V gene TRBV5-4 combines with J gene TRBJ1-6; no reliable D call. Per the germline V gene, CDR1 is SGHNT and CDR2 is YYREEE (reference sequence). V dropped 1 base and J dropped 7 bases, with 9 bases sitting between them. CDR3 length equals 14 residues. The CDR3 DNA reads TGTGCCAGCAGCTTGAGGCCGAACAATTCACCCCTCCACTTT. Translation gives CASSLRPNNSPLHF.

The chain is built from TRBV27 and TRBJ1-2; no definite D call. V was trimmed by 3 bases and J by 6 bases, leaving 11 bases between them. CDR1 is MNHEY and CDR2 is SMNVEV in the germline V gene (reference sequence). This CDR3 spans 13 amino acids. CDR3 sequence (DNA): TGTGCCAGCAGTTTTGGTCAGGCCAATGGCTACACCTTC. Translated, it gives CASSFGQANGYTF.

This clonotype was detected many times. The chain is built from TRBV4-1 and TRBJ2-5; 7 nucleotides align to TRBD1. V lost 3 bases and J lost 7; bases outside the gene matches: 5. CDR3 size: 13 residues. Looked up from germline, CDR1 is MGHRA and CDR2 is YSYEKL. CDR3 bases: TGCGCCAGCAGCCAGGGACAGTCGGGGACCCAGTACTTC. As protein: CASSQGQSGTQYF.

This clonotype was detected many times. The V call is TRBV19, the J call TRBJ2-4; no reliable D call. Germline values: CDR1 LNHDA, CDR2 SQIVND (reference sequence). V lost 10 bases to trimming and J lost 0 bases, with 13 bases between them. This CDR3 is 14 amino acids long. CDR3 protein: CATKTPRAKNIQYF. The CDR3 DNA sequence: TGTGCCACAAAGACTCCGAGAGCCAAAAACATTCAGTACTTC.

This clonotype appeared many times. The chain carries TRBV30 and TRBJ1-5, with D perhaps matching TRBD1 (5 bases). This CDR3 has 13 amino acids. Trimming took off 5 bases at V and 0 bases at J, with 8 bases between the two ends. Per germline, CDR1 GTSNPN and CDR2 SVGIG (reference sequence). The CDR3 sequence: CAWGDGSNQPQHF. DNA of the CDR3: TGTGCCTGGGGGGACGGTAGCAATCAGCCCCAGCATTTT.

This clonotype has at least ten counts. J is TRBJ2-1 and V is TRBV11-2; D is undetermined. V was cut by 1 base and J by 5 bases, with 6 bases left in between. Germline CDR1 and CDR2: SGHAT and FQNNGV. The CDR3 length is 13 residues. CDR3 in DNA: TGTGCCAGCAGCTTAGTCCTAAACAATGAGCAGTTCTTC. Encoded protein: CASSLVLNNEQFF.

This clonotype was seen only a few times. The chain is built from TRBV6-2 or TRBV6-3 and TRBJ2-7, with TRBD1 identical over 7 bases. Germline V gene lookup returns CDR1 MNHEY and CDR2 SVGEGT. Trimming removed 6 bases from V and 2 bases from J; junction bases left unmatched: 10. The CDR3 is 15 amino acids. CDR3 region: CASSSSGTVPYEQYF. In nucleotides, the CDR3 is TGTGCCAGCAGCTCCTCCGGGACAGTCCCCTACGAGCAGTACTTC.

This clonotype was recorded a few times. CDR3 amino acids: CSADPGLANEQFF. The CDR3 DNA follows: TGCAGTGCGGATCCGGGACTAGCGAATGAGCAGTTCTTC. The chain links TRBV20-1 to TRBJ2-1; 10 bases map to TRBD2. Germline CDR1 DFQATT, CDR2 SNEGSKA (reference sequence). J gave up 7 bases and V 6 bases, and 6 bases lay outside the gene matches. CDR3 size: 13 residues.

This clonotype has ten or more counts. Relative to the germline gene, one junction end is altered; a read error may explain this. The rearrangement links TRBV12-3 or TRBV12-4 to TRBJ2-5, with 10 bases lining up with TRBD2. There are 14 residues in the CDR3. CDR3 sequence reads: CASSLAGGGETQYF. CDR3 sequence (DNA): TGTGCCAGCAGCTTAGCGGGAGGCGGAGAGACCCAGTACTTC.

This clonotype was seen many times. This chain links TRBV5-1 with TRBJ2-7; 8 positions agree with TRBD1. The CDR3 contains 15 residues. V trimming: 4 bases; J trimming: 5 bases; junction bases outside the gene matches: 11. Looked up from germline, CDR1 is SGHRS and CDR2 is YFSETQ. CDR3 coding DNA: TGCGCCAGCAGCCCCGGTGGGGGACAGGCGCACGAGCAGTACTTC. Translated: CASSPGGGQAHEQYF.

In this sample, this clonotype turned up many times. V usage is TRBV20-1 and J usage is TRBJ1-1; D possibly corresponds to TRBD1 (5 bases). CDR3 length: 13 amino acids. Trimming stripped 4 bases from V and 1 base from J, with 10 bases between. Per the germline V gene, CDR1 is DFQATT and CDR2 is SNEGSKA (reference sequence). The DNA for the CDR3 is TGCAGTGCTAAGAGGGACGGGAACACTGAAGCTTTCTTT. Amino acid sequence: CSAKRDGNTEAFF.

This clonotype has ten or more counts. The chain carries TRBV20-1 and TRBJ2-1; 8 bases align to TRBD2. CDR1 is DFQATT and CDR2 is SNEGSKA in the germline V gene (reference sequence). J gave up 5 bases and V 3 bases, and 6 bases lay outside the gene matches. CDR3 length: 14 residues. The CDR3 region has the DNA TGCAGTGCTAGCCGGCGGGGGGACAACAATGAGCAGTTCTTC. It codes for CSASRRGDNNEQFF.

Relative to its sample, this clonotype is medium-sized (0.01 to 0.1%). The chain uses TRBV2 and TRBJ2-7, with TRBD2 matching over 13 bases. Germline V CDR1 and CDR2: SNHLY, FYNNEI. J was trimmed by 11 bases and V by 6 bases; bases with no gene match: 7. This CDR3 contains 13 residues. CDR3 nucleotides: TGTGCCAGCAGAGGACTAGCGGGAGAGATTGAGTACTTC. Translating gives CASRGLAGEIEYF.

This clonotype came up many times. This chain connects TRBV14 to TRBJ2-3, with 7 bases matching TRBD1. V was pared by 1 base and J by 1 base, with 5 bases of the junction left unmatched. This CDR3 region has 16 residues. Germline assignment: CDR1 SGHDN and CDR2 FVKESK. The chain's CDR3 is CASSQGTGLGTDTQYF. The DNA for the CDR3 is TGTGCCAGCAGCCAAGGGACAGGTTTGGGCACAGATACGCAGTATTTT.

The sample holds many counts of this clonotype. The J gene is TRBJ2-1, the V gene TRBV7-2, with D possibly matching TRBD1 (5 bases). Germline V CDR1 and CDR2: SGHTA, FQGNSA. The CDR3 runs 16 residues. The ends were cut back, 5 bases at V and 6 bases at J, with 20 bases in the middle. The CDR3 DNA reads as TGTGCCAGCAGCGCATCCAGGGTCCTAGTCACCAATGAGCAGTTCTTC. Translated: CASSASRVLVTNEQFF.

This clonotype is deemed medium-sized (0.01 to 0.1%). The J gene is TRBJ2-5, the V gene TRBV7-9, with D perhaps TRBD1 (6 bases). The CDR3 runs 15 residues. Germline assignment: CDR1 SEHNR and CDR2 FQNEAQ (reference sequence). V dropped 4 bases and J dropped 1 base, with 13 bases sitting between them. Here the CDR3 reads CASSSSGVPQETQYF. The CDR3 nucleotides read TGTGCCAGCAGCTCCTCAGGGGTACCCCAAGAGACCCAGTACTTC.

This clonotype was observed at least ten times. The V and J genes are TRBV29-1 and TRBJ2-2; D may be TRBD2 (5 bases). Trimming shortened V by 2 bases and J by 7 bases, and 14 bases separated the two germline ends. The germline CDR1 and CDR2 sequences are SQVTM and ANQGSEA. CDR3 size: 14 residues. CDR3 protein: CSVESFAGHGELFF. The CDR3 coding sequence is TGCAGCGTTGAAAGTTTTGCGGGTCACGGGGAGCTGTTTTTT.